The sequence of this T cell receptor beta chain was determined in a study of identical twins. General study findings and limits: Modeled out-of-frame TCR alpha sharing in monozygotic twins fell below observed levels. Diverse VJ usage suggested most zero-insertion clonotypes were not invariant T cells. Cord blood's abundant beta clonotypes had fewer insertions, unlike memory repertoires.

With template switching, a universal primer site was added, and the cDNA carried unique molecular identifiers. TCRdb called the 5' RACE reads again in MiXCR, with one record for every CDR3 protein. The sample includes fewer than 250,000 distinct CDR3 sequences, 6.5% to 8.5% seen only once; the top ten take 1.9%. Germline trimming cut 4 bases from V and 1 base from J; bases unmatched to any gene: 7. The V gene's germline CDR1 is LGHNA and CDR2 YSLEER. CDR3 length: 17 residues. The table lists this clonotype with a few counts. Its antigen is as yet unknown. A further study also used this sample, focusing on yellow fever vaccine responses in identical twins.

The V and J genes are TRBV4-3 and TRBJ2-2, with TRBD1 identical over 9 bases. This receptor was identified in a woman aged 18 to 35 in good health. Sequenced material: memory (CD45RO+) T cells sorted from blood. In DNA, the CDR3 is TGCGCCAGCAGCCGATCGACAGGGGGACAGAACACCGGGGAGCTGTTTTTT. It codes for CASSRSTGGQNTGELFF.